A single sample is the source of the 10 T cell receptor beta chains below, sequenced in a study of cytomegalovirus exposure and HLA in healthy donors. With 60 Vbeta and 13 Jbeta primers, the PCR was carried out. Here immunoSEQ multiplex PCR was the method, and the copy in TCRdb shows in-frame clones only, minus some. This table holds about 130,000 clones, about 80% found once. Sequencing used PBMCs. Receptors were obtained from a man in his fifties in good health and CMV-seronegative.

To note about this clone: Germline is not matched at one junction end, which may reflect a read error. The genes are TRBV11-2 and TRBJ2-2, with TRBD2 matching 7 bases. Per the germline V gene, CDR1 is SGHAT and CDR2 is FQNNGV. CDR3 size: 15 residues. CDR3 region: CASSWTRQNAGELFF. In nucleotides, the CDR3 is TGTGCCAGCAGCTGGACTAGACAGAACGCCGGGGAGCTGTTTTTT. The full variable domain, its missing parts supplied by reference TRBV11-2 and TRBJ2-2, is EAGVAQSPRYKIIEKRQSVAFWCNPISGHATLYWYQQILGQGPKLLIQFQNNGVVDDSQLPKDRFSAERLKGVDSTLKIQPAKLEDSAVYLCASSWTRQNAGELFFGEGSRLTVL.

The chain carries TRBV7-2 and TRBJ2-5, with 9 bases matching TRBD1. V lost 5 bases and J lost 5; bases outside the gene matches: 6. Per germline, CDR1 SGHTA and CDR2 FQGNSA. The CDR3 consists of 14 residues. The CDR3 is CASSPPGTGETQYF. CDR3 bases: TGTGCCAGCAGCCCTCCGGGGACAGGGGAGACCCAGTACTTC.

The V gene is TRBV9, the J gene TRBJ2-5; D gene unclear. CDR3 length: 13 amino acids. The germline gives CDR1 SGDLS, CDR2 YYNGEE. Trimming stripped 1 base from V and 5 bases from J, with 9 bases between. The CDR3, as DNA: TGTGCCAGCAGCGTAAATGACGGGGAGACCCAGTACTTC. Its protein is CASSVNDGETQYF.

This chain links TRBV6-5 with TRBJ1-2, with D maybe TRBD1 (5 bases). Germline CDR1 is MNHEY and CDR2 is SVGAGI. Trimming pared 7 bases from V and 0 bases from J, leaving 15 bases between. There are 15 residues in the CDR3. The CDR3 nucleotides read TGTGCCAGCACCCCCCGGGGGGGTACTAACTATGGCTACACCTTC. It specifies CASTPRGGTNYGYTF.

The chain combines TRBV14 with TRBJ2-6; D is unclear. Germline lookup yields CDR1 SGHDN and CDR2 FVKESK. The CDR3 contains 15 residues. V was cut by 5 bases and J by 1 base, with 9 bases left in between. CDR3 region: CASSFSMSGANVLTF. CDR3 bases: TGTGCCAGCAGCTTCTCTATGTCTGGGGCCAACGTCCTGACTTTC.

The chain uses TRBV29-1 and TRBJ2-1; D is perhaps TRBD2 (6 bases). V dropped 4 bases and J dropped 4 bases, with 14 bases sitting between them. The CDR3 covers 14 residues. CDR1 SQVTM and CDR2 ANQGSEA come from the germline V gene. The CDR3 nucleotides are TGCAGCGTTGTCGCGAGACTAGGTTACAATGAGCAGTTCTTC. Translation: CSVVARLGYNEQFF.

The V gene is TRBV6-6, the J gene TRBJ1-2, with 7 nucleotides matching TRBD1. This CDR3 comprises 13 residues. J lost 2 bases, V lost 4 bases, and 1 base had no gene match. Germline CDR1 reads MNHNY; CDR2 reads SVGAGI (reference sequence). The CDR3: CASSSQGNYGYTF. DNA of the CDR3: TGTGCCAGCAGTTCACAGGGGAACTATGGCTACACCTTC.

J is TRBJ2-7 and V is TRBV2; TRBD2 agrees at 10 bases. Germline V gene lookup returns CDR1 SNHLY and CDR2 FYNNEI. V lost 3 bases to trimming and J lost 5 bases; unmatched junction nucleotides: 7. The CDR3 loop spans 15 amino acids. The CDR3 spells CASSEGLAGVDEQYF. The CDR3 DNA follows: TGTGCCAGCAGTGAGGGGCTAGCGGGAGTTGACGAGCAGTACTTC.

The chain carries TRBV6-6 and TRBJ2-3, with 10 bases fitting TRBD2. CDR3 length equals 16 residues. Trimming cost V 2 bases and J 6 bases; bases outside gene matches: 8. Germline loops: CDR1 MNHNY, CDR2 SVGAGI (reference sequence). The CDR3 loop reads CASSYGLAGAADTQYF. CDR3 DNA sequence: TGTGCCAGCAGTTACGGTCTAGCGGGGGCCGCCGATACGCAGTATTTT.

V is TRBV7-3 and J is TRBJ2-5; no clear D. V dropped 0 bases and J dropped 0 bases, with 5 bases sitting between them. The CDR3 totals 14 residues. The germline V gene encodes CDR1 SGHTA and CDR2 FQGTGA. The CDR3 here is CASSLTGNQETQYF. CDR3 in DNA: TGTGCCAGCAGCTTAACGGGCAACCAAGAGACCCAGTACTTC. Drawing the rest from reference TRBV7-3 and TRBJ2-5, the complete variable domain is GAGVSQTPSNKVTEKGKYVELRCDPISGHTALYWYRQSLGQGPEFLIYFQGTGAADDSGLPNDRFFAVRPEGSVSTLKIQRTERGDSAVYLCASSLTGNQETQYFGPGTRLLVL.